The entry that follows covers one TCR beta chain sequence. Trimming pared 5 bases from V and 7 bases from J, leaving 6 bases between. The CDR3 has 12 residues. Germline CDR1 WNHNN, CDR2 SYGVQD (reference sequence). The data stem from a study of blood T cell repertoires in COVID-19. Each participant's cohort was designated according to participant-reported clinical history. Only in-frame clones appear in the TCRdb table, and some are missing; sequencing was by immunoSEQ multiplex PCR. The sample lists over 300,000 clones, around 89% seen once, with over 0.9% in the top ten. The sequence came from a woman in her twenties or thirties with acute COVID-19. The genes are TRBV10-1 and TRBJ1-6, with unresolved D. Source material: PBMCs or T cells enriched from blood (not recorded which). The CDR3: CASSTMNSPLHF. CDR3 sequence (DNA): TGCGCCAGCAGTACAATGAATTCACCCCTCCACTTT.